This entry lists 15 T cell receptor beta chains sequenced from one sample in a study of blood T cell repertoires in COVID-19. Data came from immunoSEQ multiplex PCR; TCRdb stores just in-frame clones and leaves some out. Found here are 150,000 to 200,000 clones, 70% to 90% of them singletons; the top ten hold around 5.9%. The sequencing input was PBMCs or T cells enriched from blood (not recorded which). These receptors all stem from a man aged 35 to 55 who had recovered from COVID-19.

This clone was detected only a few times. The genes are TRBV7-2 and TRBJ1-1; possible D gene TRBD1, 6 bases. Trimming stripped 1 base from V and 9 bases from J, with 15 bases between. Per germline, CDR1 SGHTA and CDR2 FQGNSA. This CDR3 is 14 amino acids long. The CDR3 DNA reads as TGTGCCAGCAGCTTAGTTCAGGGGCAGGGCCAAGCTTTCTTT. Protein product: CASSLVQGQGQAFF.

The chain employs TRBV19 and TRBJ1-2, with D unresolved. The germline gives CDR1 LNHDA, CDR2 SQIVND (reference sequence). Trimming pared 3 bases from V and 0 bases from J, leaving 8 bases between. This CDR3 region has 14 residues. CDR3 in DNA: TGTGCCAGTAGTATTAATTCGGCTAACTATGGCTACACCTTC. As protein: CASSINSANYGYTF.

This chain joins TRBV5-6 and TRBJ1-1, with TRBD1 as a possible D gene (6 bases). The CDR3 consists of 15 residues. V lost 0 bases and J 1 base, leaving 10 bases between the germline ends. Germline V gene sequence: CDR1 SGHDT, CDR2 YYEEEE. The CDR3 bases are TGTGCCAGCAGCTTGGCCGGGGGGCGGAACACTGAAGCTTTCTTT. This encodes CASSLAGGRNTEAFF. The entire variable domain, with the rest obtained from reference TRBV5-6 and TRBJ1-1, is as follows: DAGVTQSPTHLIKTRGQQVTLRCSPKSGHDTVSWYQQALGQGPQFIFQYYEEEERQRGNFPDRFSGHQFPNYSSELNVNALLLGDSALYLCASSLAGGRNTEAFFGQGTRLTVV.

V is TRBV9 and J is TRBJ2-2; no clear D gene. Deletions cut 3 bases from V and 8 bases from J, with 5 bases between. Germline-derived CDR1 and CDR2 are SGDLS and YYNGEE. The CDR3 is made up of 11 amino acids. The CDR3 spells CASSAGGELFF. The CDR3 DNA reads as TGTGCCAGCAGCGCCGGGGGGGAGCTGTTTTTT.

The V call is TRBV4-1, the J call TRBJ2-3, with TRBD2 matching 7 bases. With 4 bases clipped from V and 2 bases from J, the junction kept 6 bases outside the gene matches. Germline lookup yields CDR1 MGHRA and CDR2 YSYEKL. This CDR3 contains 15 residues. CDR3 residues: CASSRWAGDTDTQYF. The CDR3 DNA reads TGCGCCAGCAGCCGGTGGGCGGGGGACACAGATACGCAGTATTTT.

The rearrangement joins TRBV5-1 to TRBJ1-4; possible D gene TRBD1, 6 bases. Trimming removed 2 bases at V and 0 bases at J, with 14 bases between. Germline CDR1 reads SGHRS; CDR2 reads YFSETQ. This CDR3 region has 17 residues. In nucleotides, the CDR3 is TGCGCCAGCAGCTTCGGGACAAGGGATTCAACTAATGAAAAACTGTTTTTT. Its translation is CASSFGTRDSTNEKLFF. Together with reference TRBV5-1 and TRBJ1-4, the CDR3 gives the full variable domain: KAGVTQTPRYLIKTRGQQVTLSCSPISGHRSVSWYQQTPGQGLQFLFEYFSETQRNKGNFPGRFSGRQFSNSRSEMNVSTLELGDSALYLCASSFGTRDSTNEKLFFGSGTQLSVL.

This chain joins TRBV10-3 and TRBJ1-1, with 9 nucleotides matching TRBD1. Per the germline V gene, CDR1 is ENHRY and CDR2 is SYGVKD. The trim removed 4 bases at V and 3 bases at J, leaving 3 bases unmatched. This CDR3 comprises 14 residues. The CDR3, as DNA: TGTGCCATCAGTGGGTACAGGGGGCACACTGAAGCTTTCTTT. Its protein is CAISGYRGHTEAFF.

This sequence joins TRBV13 and TRBJ1-1; D uncertain. The V gene's germline CDR1 is PRHDT and CDR2 FYEKMQ (reference sequence). V lost 5 bases and J lost 0, with 13 bases in between. The CDR3 is made up of 15 amino acids. DNA of the CDR3: TGTGCCAGCAGCCGCCTAACAGAGCTGAACACTGAAGCTTTCTTT. Translating it yields CASSRLTELNTEAFF.

The rearrangement joins TRBV19 to TRBJ2-2; D may be TRBD2 (7 bases). CDR1 and CDR2 (germline): LNHDA, SQIVND (reference sequence). Trimming pared 0 bases from V and 1 base from J, leaving 21 bases between. The CDR3 covers 20 residues. The CDR3 DNA reads as TGTGCCAGTAGTATAGACGGCTGGGGGGGCAATACCAGGAACACCGGGGAGCTGTTTTTT. Translated: CASSIDGWGGNTRNTGELFF. Filled out from reference TRBV19 and TRBJ2-2, the complete variable domain reads DGGITQSPKYLFRKEGQNVTLSCEQNLNHDAMYWYRQDPGQGLRLIYYSQIVNDFQKGDIAEGYSVSREKKESFPLTVTSAQKNPTAFYLCASSIDGWGGNTRNTGELFFGEGSRLTVL.

The genes are TRBV9 and TRBJ1-6; 8 positions agree with TRBD1. The V gene's germline CDR1 is SGDLS and CDR2 YYNGEE. The CDR3 is 14 residues long. The trim removed 2 bases at V and 9 bases at J, leaving 4 bases unmatched. The CDR3 region has the DNA TGTGCCAGCAGCGTGCAGGGGGCTGGTTCACCCCTCCACTTT. Its protein is CASSVQGAGSPLHF.

The chain employs TRBV2 and TRBJ2-7; D is unclear. V was clipped by 6 bases and J by 3 bases, with 15 bases between them. Germline V gene lookup returns CDR1 SNHLY and CDR2 FYNNEI. The CDR3 has 14 amino acids. The CDR3: CASRFESLVYEQYV. Here the CDR3 DNA reads TGTGCCAGCAGATTTGAGTCCCTTGTCTACGAGCAGTACGTC.

This sequence joins TRBV19 and TRBJ1-2; TRBD1 might be the D (6 bases). Trimming cost V 2 bases and J 3 bases, with 13 bases left between them. Germline V gene sequence: CDR1 LNHDA, CDR2 SQIVND (reference sequence). The CDR3 is 15 residues long. Here the CDR3 reads CASSISGQPYYGYTF. The CDR3 nucleotides are TGTGCCAGTAGTATATCCGGACAGCCTTACTATGGCTACACCTTC.

V gene TRBV7-9 combines with J gene TRBJ1-2, with D maybe TRBD1 (6 bases). The V end lost 3 bases, the J end lost 5 bases, and 10 bases lay between the germline ends. Per germline, CDR1 SEHNR and CDR2 FQNEAQ (reference sequence). CDR3 size: 13 residues. CDR3 sequence: CASSFRGAYGYTF. The CDR3 DNA follows: TGTGCCAGCAGCTTCCGGGGGGCGTATGGCTACACCTTC.

The chain combines TRBV27 with TRBJ1-1, with TRBD1 matching over 9 bases. The germline V gene has CDR1 MNHEY and CDR2 SMNVEV (reference sequence). This CDR3 region has 15 residues. V lost 3 bases to trimming and J lost 5 bases; unmatched junction nucleotides: 7. The CDR3 here is CASSFERQGGTEAFF. The CDR3 bases are TGTGCCAGCAGTTTCGAACGACAGGGGGGGACTGAAGCTTTCTTT.

The rearrangement uses TRBV6-1 and TRBJ1-2; weak D call: TRBD1 (5 bases). This CDR3 has 12 residues. Looked up from germline, CDR1 is MNHNS and CDR2 is SASEGT. V was clipped by 3 bases and J by 8 bases, with 10 bases between them. The CDR3 nucleotides read TGTGCCAGCAGTGACAGGGTGGGCGGCTACACCTTC. Its translation: CASSDRVGGYTF.